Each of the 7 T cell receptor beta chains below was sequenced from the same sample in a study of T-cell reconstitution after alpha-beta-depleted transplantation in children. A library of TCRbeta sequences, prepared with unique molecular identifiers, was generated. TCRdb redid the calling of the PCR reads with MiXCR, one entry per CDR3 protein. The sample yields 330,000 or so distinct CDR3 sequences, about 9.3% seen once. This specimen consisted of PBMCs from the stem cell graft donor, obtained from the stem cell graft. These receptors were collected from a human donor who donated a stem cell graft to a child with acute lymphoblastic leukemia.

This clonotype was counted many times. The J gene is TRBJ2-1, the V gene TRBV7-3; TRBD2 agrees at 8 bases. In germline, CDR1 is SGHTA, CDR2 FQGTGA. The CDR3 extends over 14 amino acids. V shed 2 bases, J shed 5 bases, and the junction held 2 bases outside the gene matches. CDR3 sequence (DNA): TGTGCCAGCAGCTTAGAGCGGGAGCACAATGAGCAGTTCTTC. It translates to CASSLEREHNEQFF.

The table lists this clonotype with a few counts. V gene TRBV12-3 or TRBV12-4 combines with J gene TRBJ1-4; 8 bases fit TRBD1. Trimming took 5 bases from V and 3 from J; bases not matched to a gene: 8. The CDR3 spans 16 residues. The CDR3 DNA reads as TGTGCCAGCAGTACCCGACGACAGGGGCCTAATGAAAAACTGTTTTTT. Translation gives CASSTRRQGPNEKLFF.

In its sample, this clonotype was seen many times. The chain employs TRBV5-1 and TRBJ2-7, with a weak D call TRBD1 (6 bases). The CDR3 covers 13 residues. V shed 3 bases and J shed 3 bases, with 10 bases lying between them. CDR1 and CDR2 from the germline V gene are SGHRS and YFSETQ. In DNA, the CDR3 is TGCGCCAGCAGCTGGGGACAAGACTACGAGCAGTACTTC. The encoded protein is CASSWGQDYEQYF.

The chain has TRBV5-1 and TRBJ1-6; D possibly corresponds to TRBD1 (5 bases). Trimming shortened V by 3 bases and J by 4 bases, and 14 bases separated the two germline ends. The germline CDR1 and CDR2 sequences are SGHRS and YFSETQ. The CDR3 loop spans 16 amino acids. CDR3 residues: CASSSGQSTYNSPLHF. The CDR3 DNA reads TGCGCCAGCAGCTCCGGACAATCCACATATAATTCACCCCTCCACTTT.

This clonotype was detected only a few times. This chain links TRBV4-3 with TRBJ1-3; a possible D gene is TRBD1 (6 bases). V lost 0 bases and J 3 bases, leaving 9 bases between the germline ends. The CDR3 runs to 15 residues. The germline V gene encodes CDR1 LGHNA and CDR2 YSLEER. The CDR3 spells CASSQDVQGGNTIYF. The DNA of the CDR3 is TGCGCCAGCAGCCAAGACGTACAGGGTGGAAACACCATATATTTT.

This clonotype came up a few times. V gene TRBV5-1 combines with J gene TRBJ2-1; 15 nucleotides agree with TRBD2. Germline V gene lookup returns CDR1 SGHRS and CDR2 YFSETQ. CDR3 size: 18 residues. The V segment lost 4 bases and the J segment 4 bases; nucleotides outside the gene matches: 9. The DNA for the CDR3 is TGCGCCAGCAGCCACGGACTAGCGGGAGGGCCTTTATACAATGAGCAGTTCTTC. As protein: CASSHGLAGGPLYNEQFF.

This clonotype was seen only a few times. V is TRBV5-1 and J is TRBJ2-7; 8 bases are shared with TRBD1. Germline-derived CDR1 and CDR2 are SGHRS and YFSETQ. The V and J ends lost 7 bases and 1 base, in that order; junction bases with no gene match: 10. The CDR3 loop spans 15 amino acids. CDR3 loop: CASLDRDRKSYEQYF. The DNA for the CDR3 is TGCGCCAGCTTGGACCGGGACAGGAAATCCTACGAGCAGTACTTC.